These 20 T cell receptor beta chains originate from one sample sequenced in a study of T cells in Graves' hyperthyroidism and ophthalmopathy. Researchers amplified the TCR beta CDR3 regions from RNA transcripts. First-round RT-PCR targeting the TCR CDR3 was performed with the HTBI primer set. TCRdb itself ran the multiplex PCR reads through MiXCR, one entry per CDR3 protein. Among some 560,000 distinct CDR3 sequences listed, 15% to 17% were seen once. Sample: blood. These receptor sequences come from a woman under 40 with Graves' hyperthyroidism.

This clonotype has more than one count but fewer than ten. The rearrangement uses TRBV6-5 and TRBJ1-6; weak D call: TRBD1 (6 bases). Germline lookup yields CDR1 MNHEY and CDR2 SVGAGI. The V end was cut by 0 bases, the J end by 9 bases, with 15 bases between. The CDR3 runs to 16 residues. CDR3 DNA: TGTGCCAGCAGTTACTCGCAACAGGGTCGGAGTTCACCCCTCCACTTT. Protein product: CASSYSQQGRSSPLHF.

In this sample, this clonotype turned up many times. This rearrangement joins TRBV27 to TRBJ2-7, with TRBD2 matching over 11 bases. V lost 0 bases and J lost 6; bases outside the gene matches: 4. Germline V gives CDR1 MNHEY, CDR2 SMNVEV (reference sequence). The length of the CDR3 is 15 residues. CDR3 nucleotides: TGTGCCAGCAGTTTATCACTAGCGGGAGAAGGCGAGCAGTACTTC. This codes for CASSLSLAGEGEQYF.

This chain uses TRBV3-1 with TRBJ1-3, with D possibly matching TRBD1 (5 bases). Germline CDR1 reads LGHDT; CDR2 reads YNNKEL (reference sequence). Deletions cut 3 bases from V and 0 bases from J, with 21 bases between. This CDR3 is built from 19 residues. The CDR3, as DNA: TGTGCCAGCAGCCATACCCCCGTTGGGGACGGAGACTCTGGAAACACCATATATTTT. Its translation is CASSHTPVGDGDSGNTIYF.

The chain carries TRBV4-1 and TRBJ2-1; possible D gene TRBD1, 5 bases. The CDR3 has 13 residues. The germline V gene has CDR1 MGHRA and CDR2 YSYEKL. V lost 5 bases and J 12 bases, leaving 17 bases between the germline ends. Written as DNA, the CDR3 is TGCGCCAGCAGCGGACCTTGGGGAAGGGGGCAGTTCTTC. Translation: CASSGPWGRGQFF.

This clonotype has ten or more counts. This chain connects TRBV7-2 to TRBJ2-7, with TRBD2 matching 7 bases. V was pared by 6 bases and J by 7 bases, with 12 bases of the junction left unmatched. Germline V CDR1 and CDR2: SGHTA, FQGNSA. The length of the CDR3 is 14 residues. CDR3 in DNA: TGTGCCAGCAGTACCGGGACTACTCGTGGGGAGCAGTACTTC. Amino acids: CASSTGTTRGEQYF.

This clonotype was counted at least ten times. The chain is built from TRBV20-1 and TRBJ2-1; TRBD2 agrees at 10 bases. Germline V gene lookup returns CDR1 DFQATT and CDR2 SNEGSKA (reference sequence). The junction had 6 bases not matched to a gene; V was cut back by 2 bases and J by 5 bases. The CDR3 has 15 amino acids. CDR3 sequence: CSARLSGRLNNEQFF. The CDR3 DNA sequence: TGCAGTGCTAGACTTAGCGGGAGGCTGAACAATGAGCAGTTCTTC.

This clonotype has more than one count but fewer than ten. The V and J genes are TRBV24-1 and TRBJ2-1; TRBD2 matches 8 bases. Trimming cost V 3 bases and J 8 bases; bases outside gene matches: 2. The CDR3 is 13 amino acids. Germline CDR1 reads KGHDR; CDR2 reads SFDVKD. This CDR3 is CATSDQREYEQFF. The CDR3 nucleotides read TGTGCCACCAGTGATCAGCGGGAGTATGAGCAGTTCTTC.

Many counts were recorded for this clonotype. The V call is TRBV20-1, the J call TRBJ2-3, with 10 bases aligning to TRBD2. Germline values: CDR1 DFQATT, CDR2 SNEGSKA (reference sequence). The length of the CDR3 is 14 residues. V trimming: 7 bases; J trimming: 5 bases; junction bases outside the gene matches: 9. The CDR3 nucleotides read TGCAGTGGCCCTAGCGGGAGCGGGGGAGATACGCAGTATTTT. It translates to CSGPSGSGGDTQYF.

This clonotype was counted many times. This chain connects TRBV28 to TRBJ1-2, with TRBD1 matching 8 bases. The germline V gene has CDR1 MDHEN and CDR2 SYDVKM. The CDR3 is 13 amino acids. With V trimmed by 7 bases and J by 3 bases, 4 bases remained unmatched. CDR3 sequence (DNA): TGTGCCAGCAAGCAGGGGGCAGACTATGGCTACACCTTC. Protein sequence: CASKQGADYGYTF.

This clonotype appeared a few times. The CDR3 region has the DNA TGTGCCAGCAGCCTACGACTAGTCTTCGTCAATGAGCAGTTCTTC. Translating gives CASSLRLVFVNEQFF. The chain carries TRBV7-9 and TRBJ2-1, with a possible D match to TRBD2 (6 bases). V lost 5 bases to trimming and J lost 6 bases, with 17 bases between them. The CDR3 contains 15 residues. CDR1 is SEHNR and CDR2 is FQNEAQ in the germline V gene (reference sequence).

The V gene is TRBV12-3 or TRBV12-4, the J gene TRBJ2-2, with D possibly being TRBD1 or TRBD2 (5 bases each). The CDR3 spans 16 residues. V lost 5 bases to trimming and J lost 7 bases, with 20 bases between them. The CDR3 is CASSRTPGPLGGELFF. As DNA, the CDR3 is TGTGCCAGCAGTCGAACACCGGGACCCCTGGGCGGGGAGCTGTTTTTT.

The chain is built from TRBV10-3 and TRBJ1-1; D is unresolved. Trimming removed 3 bases from V and 5 bases from J, with 13 bases in between. CDR1 ENHRY and CDR2 SYGVKD come from the germline V gene. The CDR3 runs to 14 residues. The CDR3 DNA is TGTGCCATCAGTGAACAGACCCTGGGGACTGAAGCTTTCTTT. Amino acid sequence: CAISEQTLGTEAFF.

This clonotype was seen repeatedly, ten times or more. V and J are TRBV6-1 and TRBJ2-7; tentatively, D is TRBD1 (5 bases). This CDR3 spans 11 amino acids. V lost 7 bases to trimming and J lost 7 bases, with 11 bases between them. From germline, CDR1 is MNHNS and CDR2 SASEGT. The CDR3 nucleotides are TGTGCCAGCACCCTACACAGGGAGCAGTACTTC. The encoded protein is CASTLHREQYF.

This clonotype appeared many times. CDR3 sequence: CASSPRGPAQLGTDTQYF. CDR3 DNA sequence: TGTGCCAGCAGTCCAAGGGGCCCGGCCCAGCTCGGCACAGATACGCAGTATTTT. V usage is TRBV27 and J usage is TRBJ2-3, with D tentatively TRBD1 (5 bases). The CDR3 is made up of 18 amino acids. The V end was cut by 5 bases, the J end by 1 base, with 22 bases between. Germline V gene sequence: CDR1 MNHEY, CDR2 SMNVEV (reference sequence).

The chain is built from TRBV10-3 and TRBJ2-7; 14 bases match TRBD2. CDR3 length equals 17 residues. Germline CDR1 is ENHRY and CDR2 is SYGVKD. The ends lost 2 bases at V and 5 bases at J; junction bases unmatched: 8. CDR3 region: CAISEGLTSGRAHEQYF. The CDR3 region has the DNA TGTGCCATCAGTGAGGGGCTGACTAGCGGGAGGGCTCACGAGCAGTACTTC.

The table lists this clonotype with a few counts. The CDR3, as DNA: TGCGCCAGCGCGACCCAGAGTGTTGGGACCGGGGAGCTGTTTTTT. Translating gives CASATQSVGTGELFF. The chain carries TRBV5-1 and TRBJ2-2; D is unresolved. The germline V gene has CDR1 SGHRS and CDR2 YFSETQ. Trimming took off 7 bases at V and 5 bases at J, with 18 bases between the two ends. The CDR3 length is 15 residues.

The chain is built from TRBV9 and TRBJ1-2; D remains unclear. The CDR3 loop spans 16 amino acids. Between the trimmed V and J ends, which lost 0 bases and 6 bases, there was a span of 18 bases. CDR1 SGDLS and CDR2 YYNGEE come from the germline V gene. The CDR3 DNA is TGTGCCAGCAGCGTAGGCCGCTCTGTTCCTAAGGATGGCTACACCTTC. It translates to CASSVGRSVPKDGYTF. The full variable domain, rest sourced from reference TRBV9 and TRBJ1-2, is DSGVTQTPKHLITATGQRVTLRCSPRSGDLSVYWYQQSLDQGLQFLIQYYNGEERAKGNILERFSAQQFPDLHSELNLSSLELGDSALYFCASSVGRSVPKDGYTFGSGTRLTVV.

V is TRBV9 and J is TRBJ2-1; 9 nucleotides match TRBD2. Germline loops: CDR1 SGDLS, CDR2 YYNGEE. Trimming removed 0 bases from V and 12 bases from J; junction bases left unmatched: 7. The length of the CDR3 is 14 residues. The CDR3 loop reads CASSVGQAGGPQFF. CDR3 nucleotides: TGTGCCAGCAGCGTAGGTCAAGCGGGAGGACCGCAGTTCTTC. The entire variable domain, with the rest obtained from reference TRBV9 and TRBJ2-1, is as follows: DSGVTQTPKHLITATGQRVTLRCSPRSGDLSVYWYQQSLDQGLQFLIQYYNGEERAKGNILERFSAQQFPDLHSELNLSSLELGDSALYFCASSVGQAGGPQFFGPGTRLTVL.

In this sample, this clonotype turned up many times. This chain uses TRBV10-3 with TRBJ1-1; D is undetermined. The CDR3 consists of 16 residues. Germline V gene data show CDR1 as ENHRY and CDR2 as SYGVKD. V lost 4 bases and J lost 4, with 19 bases in between. The DNA for the CDR3 is TGTGCCATCAGTGCTTGCCGGTGGTGGGTCTGCACTGAAGCTTTCTTT. Encoded protein: CAISACRWWVCTEAFF.

The CDR3: CASSTQSDTEQYF. As DNA, the CDR3 is TGTGCCAGTAGTACCCAATCCGACACCGAGCAGTACTTC. V usage is TRBV19 and J usage is TRBJ2-7, with unresolved D. The V end lost 4 bases, the J end lost 6 bases, and 13 bases lay between the germline ends. Germline V gene lookup returns CDR1 LNHDA and CDR2 SQIVND (reference sequence). The CDR3 totals 13 residues.